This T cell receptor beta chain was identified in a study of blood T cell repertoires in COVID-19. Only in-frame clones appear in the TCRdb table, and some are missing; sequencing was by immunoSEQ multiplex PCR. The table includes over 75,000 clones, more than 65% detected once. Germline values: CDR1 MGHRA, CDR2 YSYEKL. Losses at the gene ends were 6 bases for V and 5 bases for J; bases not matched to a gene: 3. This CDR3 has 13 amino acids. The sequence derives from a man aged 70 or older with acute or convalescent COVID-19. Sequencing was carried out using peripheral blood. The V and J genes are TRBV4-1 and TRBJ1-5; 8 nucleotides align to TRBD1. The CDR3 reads CASRGQGDQPQHF. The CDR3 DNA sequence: TGCGCCAGCAGAGGACAGGGTGATCAGCCCCAGCATTTT.